The clone carrying this TCR beta chain was counted only a few times. The single heparinised draw taken from each donor contained roughly 100 mL of blood on average. Reverse transcription of all isolated RNA meant that expressed TCRB transcripts were sequenced. Regulatory, naive and central memory T cell samples averaged roughly 3.5 million reads. Sequenced by immunoSEQ multiplex PCR; TCRdb stores in-frame clones only, minus some. In the table there are about 360,000 clones, around 12% of which are singletons. The sample comes from a study of beta chain features in type 1 diabetes. Across the whole study: Age, gender, cell numbers and subset yield matched between patients and controls. Sorted cell examination encompassed 85 million to 140 million cells across all samples.

The J segment lost 7 bases and the V segment lost 5 bases, leaving 8 bases of the junction unmatched. The CDR3 is 16 residues long. CDR1 and CDR2 (germline): LNHDA, SQIVND (reference sequence). This clonotype was sampled from a man aged 18 to 35 in good health. Sequencing input: naive CD4+ T cells from blood. J is TRBJ2-1 and V is TRBV19, with TRBD2 identical over 13 bases. CDR3 loop: CASSPRTSGSWNEQFF. CDR3 coding DNA: TGTGCCAGTAGTCCCAGGACTAGCGGGAGCTGGAATGAGCAGTTCTTC.